This T cell receptor (beta chain) is from a study of T cells after yellow fever vaccination (dated by TCRdb to between 2018 and 2021). With regard to the full study: Libraries from fractions with low cell numbers were prepared with the SMART-Seq v4 Ultra Low Input RNA kit. Blood was drawn at multiple timepoints before and after primary and secondary immunization, with bulk PBMC replicates and cell subsets isolated. To follow T-cell clones before and after primary and booster YFV17D yellow fever vaccination, bulk TCR alpha and beta repertoires were sequenced over time. Two healthy male donors made up the cohort, one aged 18 to 30 years and the other aged 30 to 40 years. Here is what the overall study found, with its caveats: Only a couple of donors were included in the study, so the extent to which the findings can be generalized is limited. The secondary T-cell response was found to be weaker but faster than the primary response, with a peak reached on day 5 rather than on day 15. After the booster, most clones that had expanded after primary vaccination were detected again (around 97% of CD4 and around nine tenths of CD8), suggesting broad maintenance of memory. Computational filtering was needed because FACS-sorted repertoires could contain abundant contaminating clonotypes from the bulk population. A small share of clonotypes was detected in both CD4 and CD8 compartments, with the overlap likely arising from convergent recombination.

TCRdb names Illumina NovaSeq 6000 as the instrument used. TCR cDNA was synthesized by 5'RACE template switching, through which a universal primer site and unique molecular identifiers were introduced. Priming of cDNA synthesis was performed from both the TCR alpha and TCR beta constant segments. Library amplification used two PCR steps, and the second PCR step added sample barcodes and sequencing adapters. Libraries were sequenced on Illumina HiSeq 2500 (2x100 bp) or NovaSeq (2x150 bp). The published analysis was carried out like this. MIGEC was used to demultiplex reads and collapse the reads into UMI consensus sequences, and MiXCR was used for V(D)J alignment. Clonotypes responding to the vaccine were identified with edgeR on replicate PBMC samples, with the criteria of FDR below 0.01 and a log2 fold change above 5 up to day 15. Bulk clonotypes were assigned CD4 or CD8 identity according to which sequenced CD4 or CD8 repertoire held them at higher abundance. TCRdb passed the public sequencing reads through fastp at Q25 and MiXCR, retaining productive beta sequences. Entries that share a CDR3 protein sequence are merged under the most common genes and DNA. Here the V and J calls rest on TCRdb's processing, not on the authors' analysis. The sample records hundreds of thousands of distinct CDR3 sequences, about an eighth of which are singletons. Around 3% of the sample is in the top ten clones.

V and J lose 2 bases and 8 bases, and a span of 10 bases separates them. There are 13 amino acids in the CDR3, from cysteine to phenylalanine inclusive. Only CDR3 DNA is held: 39 bases, read in frame from base 1. This sample's treatment or condition label indicates: live attenuated yellow fever vaccine strain. PBMCs were isolated from peripheral blood using a standard Ficoll-Paque protocol. Dynabeads CD4 and CD8 positive selection kits were used to isolate the CD4 and CD8 T-cell fractions. RNA was extracted with TriZol from bulk PBMCs, CD4 and CD8 fractions, and dextramer-positive and dextramer-negative fractions. The table lists this clonotype with a few counts. Which antigen it targets is not known. No base quality information exists; no much larger clone differs at one position.

The receptor chain draws on TRBV12-3 or TRBV12-4 and TRBJ1-5; a weak D assignment points to TRBD1 (5 bases agree). The sequence came from a young man who received the YFV17D yellow fever vaccine. This specimen was CD4+ T cells sorted from PBMCs, taken 15 days after the yellow fever booster vaccination. For the CDR3, the sequence is CASSLRGREPQHF. The DNA sequence is as follows: TGTGCCAGCAGTTTAAGGGGAAGGGAGCCCCAGCATTTT.